This T cell receptor (beta chain) was sequenced during a study of cytomegalovirus exposure and HLA in healthy donors. Study-wide findings and caveats: HLA alleles were associated with fewer than 20,000 TCR beta sequences in a later analysis at 0.05 false discovery rate.

On this clone: Its target is unknown.

When sampled, the donors appeared nominally healthy, though they likely had unrecorded immune exposures. Both 60 Vbeta primers and 13 Jbeta primers went into the PCR. Method: immunoSEQ multiplex PCR; TCRdb's copy keeps in-frame clones and lacks some. The sample lists 150,000 to 200,000 clones; 70% to 80% were seen once. The CDR3 has 14 amino acids. The junction had 3 bases not matched to a gene; V was cut back by 5 bases and J by 4 bases. Germline values: CDR1 KGHSH, CDR2 LQKENI. The chain has TRBV18 and TRBJ2-5, with 11 bases matching TRBD2. The receptor comes from a woman aged 40 to 49 in good health and CMV-seronegative. Specimen: PBMCs. In DNA, the CDR3 is TGTGCCAGCTCAATAGGGACTAGCGGAGAGACCCAGTACTTC. Amino acid sequence: CASSIGTSGETQYF.